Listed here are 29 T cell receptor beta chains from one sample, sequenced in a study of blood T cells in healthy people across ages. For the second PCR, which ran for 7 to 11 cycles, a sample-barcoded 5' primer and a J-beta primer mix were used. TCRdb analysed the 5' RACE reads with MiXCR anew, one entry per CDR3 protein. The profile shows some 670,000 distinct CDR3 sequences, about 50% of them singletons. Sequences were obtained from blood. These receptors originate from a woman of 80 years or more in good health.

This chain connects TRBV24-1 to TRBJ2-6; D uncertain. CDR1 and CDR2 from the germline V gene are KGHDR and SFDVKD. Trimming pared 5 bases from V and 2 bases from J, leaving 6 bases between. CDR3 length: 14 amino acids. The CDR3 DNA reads TGTGCCACCAGTGGCACAACTGGGGCCAACGTCCTGACTTTC. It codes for CATSGTTGANVLTF.

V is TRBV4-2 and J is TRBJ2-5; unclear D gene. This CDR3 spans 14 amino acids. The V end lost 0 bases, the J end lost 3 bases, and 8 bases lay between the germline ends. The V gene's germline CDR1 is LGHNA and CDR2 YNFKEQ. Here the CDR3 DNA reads TGTGCCAGCAGCCAAGATCTGGGAAAAGAGACCCAGTACTTC. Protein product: CASSQDLGKETQYF.

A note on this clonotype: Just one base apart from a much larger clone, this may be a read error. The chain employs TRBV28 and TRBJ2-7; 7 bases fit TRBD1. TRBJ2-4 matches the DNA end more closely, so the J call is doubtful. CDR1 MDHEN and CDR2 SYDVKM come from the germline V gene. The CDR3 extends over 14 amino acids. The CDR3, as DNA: TGTGCCAGCAGCCAGGACAGGCCGAAAACCATTCAGTACTTC. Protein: CASSQDRPKTIQYF.

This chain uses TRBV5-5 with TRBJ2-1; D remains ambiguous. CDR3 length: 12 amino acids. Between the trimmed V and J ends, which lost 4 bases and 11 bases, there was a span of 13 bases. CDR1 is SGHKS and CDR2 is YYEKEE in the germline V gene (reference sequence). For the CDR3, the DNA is TGTGCCAGCAGCCCCTCCGGGCGAAAGCAGTTCTTC. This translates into CASSPSGRKQFF.

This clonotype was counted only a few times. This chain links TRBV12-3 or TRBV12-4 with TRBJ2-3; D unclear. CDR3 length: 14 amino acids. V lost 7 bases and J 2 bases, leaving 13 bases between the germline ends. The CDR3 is CASILRGHTDTQYF. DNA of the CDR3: TGTGCCAGCATCCTAAGAGGCCACACAGATACGCAGTATTTT.

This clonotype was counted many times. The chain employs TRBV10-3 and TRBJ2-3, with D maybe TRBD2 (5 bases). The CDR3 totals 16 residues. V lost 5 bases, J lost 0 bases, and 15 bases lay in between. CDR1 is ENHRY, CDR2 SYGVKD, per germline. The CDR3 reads CAISSPGLSSTDTQYF. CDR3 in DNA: TGTGCCATCAGTAGTCCTGGACTGAGTAGCACAGATACGCAGTATTTT.

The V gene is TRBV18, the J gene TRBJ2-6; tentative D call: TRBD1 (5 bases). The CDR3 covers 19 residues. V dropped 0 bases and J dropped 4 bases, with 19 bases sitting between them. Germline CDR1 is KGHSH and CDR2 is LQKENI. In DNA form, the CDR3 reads TGTGCCAGCTCACCACCGCGCGAGAAGGGGTGGGCCGGGGCCAACGTCCTGACTTTC. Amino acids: CASSPPREKGWAGANVLTF.

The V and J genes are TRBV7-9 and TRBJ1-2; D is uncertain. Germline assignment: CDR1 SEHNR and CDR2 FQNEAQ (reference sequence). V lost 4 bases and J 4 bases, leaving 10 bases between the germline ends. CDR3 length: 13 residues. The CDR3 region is CASSSDSFYGYTF. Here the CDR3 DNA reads TGTGCCAGCAGCTCCGATTCCTTCTATGGCTACACCTTC. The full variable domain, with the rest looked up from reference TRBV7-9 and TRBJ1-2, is DTGVSQNPRHKITKRGQNVTFRCDPISEHNRLYWYRQTLGQGPEFLTYFQNEAQLEKSRLLSDRFSAERPKGSFSTLEIQRTEQGDSAMYLCASSSDSFYGYTFGSGTRLTVV.

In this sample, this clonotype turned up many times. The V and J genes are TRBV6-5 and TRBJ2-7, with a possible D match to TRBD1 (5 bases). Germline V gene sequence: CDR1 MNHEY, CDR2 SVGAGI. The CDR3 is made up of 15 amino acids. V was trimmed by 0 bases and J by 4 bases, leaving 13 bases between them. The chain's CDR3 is CASSYSFQGSYEQYF. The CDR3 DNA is TGTGCCAGCAGTTACTCGTTCCAGGGCTCGTACGAGCAGTACTTC.

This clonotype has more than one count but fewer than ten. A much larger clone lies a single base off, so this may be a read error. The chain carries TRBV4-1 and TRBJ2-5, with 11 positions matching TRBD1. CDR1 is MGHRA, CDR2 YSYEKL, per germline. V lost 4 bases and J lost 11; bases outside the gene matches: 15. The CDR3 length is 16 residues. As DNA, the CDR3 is TGCGCCAGCAGCCGTGTAGGACAGGGGGCGCGAAATGAGCAGTACTTC. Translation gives CASSRVGQGARNEQYF.

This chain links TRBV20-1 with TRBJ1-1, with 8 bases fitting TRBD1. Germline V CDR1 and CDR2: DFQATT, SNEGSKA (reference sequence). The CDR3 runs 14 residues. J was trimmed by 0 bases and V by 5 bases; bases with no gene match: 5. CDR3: CSARPGQVNTEAFF. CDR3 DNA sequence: TGCAGTGCTCGGCCGGGACAGGTGAACACTGAAGCTTTCTTT.

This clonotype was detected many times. In nucleotides, the CDR3 is TGCAGTGCTAGCAGGACTAGCGGGAACACAGATACGCAGTATTTT. It yields the protein CSASRTSGNTDTQYF. The J gene is TRBJ2-3, the V gene TRBV20-1; 12 bases agree with TRBD2. The V gene end was trimmed by 3 bases and the J gene end by 2 bases; junction bases not matched to a gene: 3. CDR1 DFQATT and CDR2 SNEGSKA come from the germline V gene (reference sequence). CDR3 length: 15 residues.

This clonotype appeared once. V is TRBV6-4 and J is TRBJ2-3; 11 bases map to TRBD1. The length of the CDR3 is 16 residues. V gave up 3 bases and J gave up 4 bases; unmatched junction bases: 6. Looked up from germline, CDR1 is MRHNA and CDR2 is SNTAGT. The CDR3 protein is CASSEKPGQGADTQYF. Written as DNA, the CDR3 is TGTGCCAGCAGTGAAAAACCGGGACAGGGGGCAGATACGCAGTATTTT.

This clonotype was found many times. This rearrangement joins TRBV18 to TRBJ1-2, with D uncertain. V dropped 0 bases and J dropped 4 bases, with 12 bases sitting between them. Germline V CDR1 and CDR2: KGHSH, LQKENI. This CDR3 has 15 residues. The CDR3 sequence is CASSPPWAPGYGYTF. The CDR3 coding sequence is TGTGCCAGCTCACCACCGTGGGCGCCGGGCTATGGCTACACCTTC.

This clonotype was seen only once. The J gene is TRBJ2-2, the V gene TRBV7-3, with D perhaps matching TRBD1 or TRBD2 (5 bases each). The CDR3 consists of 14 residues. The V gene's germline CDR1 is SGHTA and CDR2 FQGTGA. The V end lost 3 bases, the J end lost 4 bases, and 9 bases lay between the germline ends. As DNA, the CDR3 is TGTGCCAGCAGCTTTTTAGGGACCACCGGGGAGCTGTTTTTT. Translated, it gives CASSFLGTTGELFF.

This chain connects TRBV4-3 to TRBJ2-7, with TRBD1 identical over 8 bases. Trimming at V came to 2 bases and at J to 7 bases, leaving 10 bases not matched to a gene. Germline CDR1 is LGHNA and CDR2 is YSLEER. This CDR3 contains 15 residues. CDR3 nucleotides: TGCGCCAGCAGCCAACCGGGACAGGACCCTAATGAGCAGTACTTC. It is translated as CASSQPGQDPNEQYF.

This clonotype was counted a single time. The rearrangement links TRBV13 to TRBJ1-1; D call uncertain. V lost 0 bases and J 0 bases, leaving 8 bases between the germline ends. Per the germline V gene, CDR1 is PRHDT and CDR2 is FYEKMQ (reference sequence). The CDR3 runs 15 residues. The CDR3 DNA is TGTGCCAGCAGCTTAGGAACGGCCATGAACACTGAAGCTTTCTTT. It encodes CASSLGTAMNTEAFF. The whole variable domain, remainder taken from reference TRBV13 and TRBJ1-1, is AAGVIQSPRHLIKEKRETATLKCYPIPRHDTVYWYQQGPGQDPQFLISFYEKMQSDKGSIPDRFSAQQFSDYHSELNMSSLELGDSALYFCASSLGTAMNTEAFFGQGTRLTVV.

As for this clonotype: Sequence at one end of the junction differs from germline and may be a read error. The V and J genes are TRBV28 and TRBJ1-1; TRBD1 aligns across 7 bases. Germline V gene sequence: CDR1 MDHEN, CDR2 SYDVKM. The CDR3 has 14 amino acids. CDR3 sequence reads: CASITGALNTEAFF. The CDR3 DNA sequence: TGTGCCAGTATTACAGGGGCGCTGAACACTGAAGCTTTTTTT.

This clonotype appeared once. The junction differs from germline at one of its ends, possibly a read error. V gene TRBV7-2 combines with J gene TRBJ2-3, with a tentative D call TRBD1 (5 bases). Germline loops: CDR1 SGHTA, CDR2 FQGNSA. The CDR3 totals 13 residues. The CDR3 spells CASSLRTTDMQYF. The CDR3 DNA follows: TGTGCCAGCAGCTTAAGGACGACAGATATGCAGTATTTT.

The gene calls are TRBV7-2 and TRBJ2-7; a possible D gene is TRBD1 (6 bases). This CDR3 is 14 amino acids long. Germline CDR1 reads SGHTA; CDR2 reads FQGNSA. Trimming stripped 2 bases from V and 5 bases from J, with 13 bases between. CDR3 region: CASSLPRQGHEQYF. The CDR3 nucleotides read TGTGCCAGCAGCTTACCCCGGCAGGGGCACGAGCAGTACTTC.

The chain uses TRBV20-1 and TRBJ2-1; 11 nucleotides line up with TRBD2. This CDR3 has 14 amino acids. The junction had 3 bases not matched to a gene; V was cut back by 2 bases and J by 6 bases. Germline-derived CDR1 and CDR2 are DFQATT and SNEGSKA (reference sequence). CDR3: CSARIAGGINEQFF. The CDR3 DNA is TGCAGTGCTAGAATAGCGGGAGGGATCAATGAGCAGTTCTTC.

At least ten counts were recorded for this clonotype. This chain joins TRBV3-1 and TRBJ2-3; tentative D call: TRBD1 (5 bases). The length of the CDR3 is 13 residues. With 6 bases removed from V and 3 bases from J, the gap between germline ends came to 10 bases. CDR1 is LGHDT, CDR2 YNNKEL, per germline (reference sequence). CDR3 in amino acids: CASSWQGTDTQYF. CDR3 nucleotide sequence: TGTGCCAGCAGTTGGCAGGGAACAGATACGCAGTATTTT.

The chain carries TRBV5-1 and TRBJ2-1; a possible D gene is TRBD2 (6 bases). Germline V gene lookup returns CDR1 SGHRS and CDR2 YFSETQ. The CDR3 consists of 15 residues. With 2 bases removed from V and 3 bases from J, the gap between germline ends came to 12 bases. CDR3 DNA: TGCGCCAGCAGCTTTCTAGTGGGAGGCTACAATGAGCAGTTCTTC. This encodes CASSFLVGGYNEQFF.

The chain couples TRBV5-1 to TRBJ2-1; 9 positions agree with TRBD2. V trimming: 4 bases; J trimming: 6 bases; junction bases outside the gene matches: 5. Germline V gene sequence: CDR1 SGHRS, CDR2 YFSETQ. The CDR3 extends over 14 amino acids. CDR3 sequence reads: CASSVTSGLNEQFF. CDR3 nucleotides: TGCGCCAGCAGCGTAACTAGCGGGCTCAATGAGCAGTTCTTC.

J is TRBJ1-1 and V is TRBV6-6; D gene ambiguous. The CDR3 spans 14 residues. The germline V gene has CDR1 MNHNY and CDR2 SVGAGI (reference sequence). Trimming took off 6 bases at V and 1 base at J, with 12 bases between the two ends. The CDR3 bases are TGTGCCAGCAGCCCTGGCCGGGGGAACACTGAAGCTTTCTTT. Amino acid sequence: CASSPGRGNTEAFF.

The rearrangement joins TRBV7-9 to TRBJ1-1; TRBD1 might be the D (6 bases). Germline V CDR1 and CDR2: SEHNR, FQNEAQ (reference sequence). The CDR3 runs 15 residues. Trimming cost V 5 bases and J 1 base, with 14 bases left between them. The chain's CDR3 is CASSVPTGPNTEAFF. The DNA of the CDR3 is TGTGCCAGCAGCGTACCGACAGGTCCGAACACTGAAGCTTTCTTT.

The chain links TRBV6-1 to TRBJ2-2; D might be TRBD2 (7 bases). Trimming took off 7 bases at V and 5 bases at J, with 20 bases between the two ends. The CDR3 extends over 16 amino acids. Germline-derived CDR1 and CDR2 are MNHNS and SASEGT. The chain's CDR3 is CASTPKEGGRTGELFF. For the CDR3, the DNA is TGTGCCAGCACCCCAAAGGAGGGGGGGCGTACCGGGGAGCTGTTTTTT.

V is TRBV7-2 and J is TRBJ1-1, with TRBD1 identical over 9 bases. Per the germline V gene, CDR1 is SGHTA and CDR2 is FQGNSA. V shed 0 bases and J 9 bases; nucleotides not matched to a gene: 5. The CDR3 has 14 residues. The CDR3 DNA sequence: TGTGCCAGCAGCTTAGCCGGGACAGGGAAACAAGCTTTCTTT. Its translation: CASSLAGTGKQAFF.

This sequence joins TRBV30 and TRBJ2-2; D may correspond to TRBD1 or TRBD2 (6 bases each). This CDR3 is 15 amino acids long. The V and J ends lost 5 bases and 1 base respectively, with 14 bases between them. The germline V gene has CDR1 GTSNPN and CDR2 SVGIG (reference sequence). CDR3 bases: TGTGCCTGGGTCCTCGGGGGCTTGAACACCGGGGAGCTGTTTTTT. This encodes CAWVLGGLNTGELFF.